These T cell receptor beta chains were read from a single sample in a study of blood T cell repertoires in COVID-19. Some clones are missing from TCRdb's copy, which holds only in-frame ones; the method was immunoSEQ multiplex PCR. The sample includes around 30,000 clones, nearly 90% of them seen just once. The sample comprised peripheral blood. These receptors were obtained from a man aged 55-75 years with active COVID-19. CDR3s include the opening cysteine and the closing phenylalanine or tryptophan. A D gene is named only where the DNA matches it firmly. Expanded clones get a size class; other rows say once, few or many, or leave the size out.

D gene: .; V gene: TRBV19; J gene: TRBJ2-2; clone size: .; CDR3 protein: CATTLAVGFGELFF; CDR3 DNA: TGTGCCACCACCTTGGCGGTGGGTTTCGGGGAGCTGTTTTTT
D gene: .; V gene: TRBV4-1; J gene: TRBJ2-5; clone size: .; CDR3 protein: CASSPGQYEETQYF; CDR3 DNA: TGCGCCAGCAGCCCTGGACAGTACGAAGAGACCCAGTACTTC
D gene: .; V gene: TRBV9; J gene: TRBJ2-1; clone size: .; CDR3 protein: CASSWGMGGDNEQFF; CDR3 DNA: TGTGCCAGCAGTTGGGGAATGGGGGGTGACAATGAGCAGTTCTTC
D gene: TRBD1; V gene: TRBV6-1; J gene: TRBJ1-5; clone size: .; CDR3 protein: CASSAKTSGGWGRPQHF; CDR3 DNA: TGTGCCAGCAGTGCTAAAACCTCAGGGGGCTGGGGGCGGCCCCAGCATTTT
D gene: TRBD2; V gene: TRBV5-1; J gene: TRBJ2-5; clone size: .; CDR3 protein: CASSPGLAGEETQYF; CDR3 DNA: TGCGCCAGCAGCCCTGGACTAGCGGGGGAAGAGACCCAGTACTTC
D gene: TRBD2; V gene: TRBV6-5; J gene: TRBJ2-3; clone size: .; CDR3 protein: CASSRAGEPTDTQYF; CDR3 DNA: TGTGCCAGCAGTAGAGCGGGAGAACCTACAGATACGCAGTATTTT
D gene: TRBD1; V gene: TRBV4-1; J gene: TRBJ2-7; clone size: .; CDR3 protein: CASSQVTGGSTYEQYF; CDR3 DNA: TGCGCCAGCAGCCAAGTCACAGGGGGCTCGACCTACGAGCAGTACTTC
D gene: TRBD1; V gene: TRBV6-5; J gene: TRBJ2-2; clone size: once; CDR3 protein: CASSRDRGSGELFF; CDR3 DNA: TGTGCCAGCAGCCGGGACAGGGGGTCCGGGGAGCTGTTTTTT
D gene: .; V gene: TRBV5-1; J gene: TRBJ1-1; clone size: .; CDR3 protein: CASSLDGAMNTEAFF; CDR3 DNA: TGCGCCAGCAGCTTGGATGGGGCCATGAACACTGAAGCTTTCTTT
D gene: .; V gene: TRBV3-1/TRBV3-2; J gene: TRBJ2-3; clone size: .; CDR3 protein: CASSRPTSTDTQYF; CDR3 DNA: TGTGCCAGCAGCCGCCCTACCAGCACAGATACGCAGTATTTT
D gene: .; V gene: TRBV5-6; J gene: TRBJ2-1; clone size: .; CDR3 protein: CASSLAGNPYNEQFF; CDR3 DNA: TGTGCCAGCAGCTTGGCGGGGAACCCCTACAATGAGCAGTTCTTC
D gene: TRBD2; V gene: TRBV9; J gene: TRBJ2-2; clone size: once; CDR3 protein: CASSYGLAGGYANTGELFF; CDR3 DNA: TGTGCCAGCAGCTACGGACTAGCGGGGGGTTACGCGAACACCGGGGAGCTGTTTTTT
D gene: TRBD2; V gene: TRBV24-1; J gene: TRBJ2-2; clone size: .; CDR3 protein: CATSDSKRGGNTGELFF; CDR3 DNA: TGTGCCACCAGTGACTCCAAGCGGGGCGGGAACACCGGGGAGCTGTTTTTT
D gene: TRBD1; V gene: TRBV24-1; J gene: TRBJ1-5; clone size: .; CDR3 protein: CATSKTGDAQPQHF; CDR3 DNA: TGTGCCACCAGTAAGACAGGGGACGCTCAGCCCCAGCATTTT
D gene: TRBD1; V gene: TRBV9; J gene: TRBJ1-2; clone size: .; CDR3 protein: CASSGTGNGYTF; CDR3 DNA: TGTGCCAGCAGCGGGACAGGGAATGGCTACACCTTC
D gene: TRBD2; V gene: TRBV19; J gene: TRBJ2-3; clone size: .; CDR3 protein: CASTLSFAGGSTDTQYF; CDR3 DNA: TGTGCCAGTACCCTATCCTTCGCGGGGGGTAGCACAGATACGCAGTATTTT
D gene: TRBD1; V gene: TRBV7-2; J gene: TRBJ1-4; clone size: .; CDR3 protein: CASSPATGFNEKLFF; CDR3 DNA: TGTGCCAGCAGCCCAGCGACAGGGTTTAATGAAAAACTGTTTTTT
D gene: TRBD2; V gene: TRBV29-1; J gene: TRBJ2-3; clone size: .; CDR3 protein: CSVDRASGAHESTDTQYF; CDR3 DNA: TGCAGCGTTGATAGGGCTAGCGGGGCCCACGAAAGCACAGATACGCAGTATTTT
D gene: .; V gene: TRBV19; J gene: TRBJ2-3; clone size: .; CDR3 protein: CASNRDWGDTQYF; CDR3 DNA: TGTGCCAGCAACAGGGATTGGGGAGATACGCAGTATTTT
D gene: TRBD1; V gene: TRBV7-2; J gene: TRBJ2-3; clone size: .; CDR3 protein: CASSYRVGGKADTQYF; CDR3 DNA: TGTGCCAGCAGCTACCGAGTAGGGGGCAAGGCAGATACGCAGTATTTT
D gene: TRBD1; V gene: TRBV7-2; J gene: TRBJ1-1; clone size: .; CDR3 protein: CASSLGTGKRNTEAFF; CDR3 DNA: TGTGCCAGCAGCCTCGGGACAGGGAAGAGGAACACTGAAGCTTTCTTT
D gene: TRBD1; V gene: TRBV28; J gene: TRBJ1-1; clone size: .; CDR3 protein: CASSPGGTPNTEAFF; CDR3 DNA: TGTGCCAGCAGCCCAGGGGGGACCCCGAACACTGAAGCTTTCTTT
D gene: .; V gene: TRBV29-1; J gene: TRBJ2-3; clone size: once; CDR3 protein: CSGTARGPTDTQYF; CDR3 DNA: TGCAGCGGGACGGCCAGGGGCCCCACAGATACGCAGTATTTT
D gene: TRBD2; V gene: TRBV7-2; J gene: TRBJ2-5; clone size: .; CDR3 protein: CASSKHSSGKETQYF; CDR3 DNA: TGTGCCAGCAGCAAACACTCTAGCGGGAAGGAGACCCAGTACTTC
D gene: TRBD2; V gene: TRBV4-1; J gene: TRBJ2-3; clone size: .; CDR3 protein: CASSQGTGLAGILATQYF; CDR3 DNA: TGCGCCAGCAGCCAAGGGACAGGACTAGCGGGGATATTGGCTACGCAGTATTTT
D gene: TRBD1; V gene: TRBV6-5; J gene: TRBJ1-1; clone size: .; CDR3 protein: CASRSPGGTEAFF; CDR3 DNA: TGTGCCAGCAGATCCCCAGGGGGGACTGAAGCTTTCTTT
D gene: TRBD1; V gene: TRBV19; J gene: TRBJ2-2; clone size: .; CDR3 protein: CASSPRDRGSSGELFF; CDR3 DNA: TGTGCCAGTAGTCCCCGGGACAGGGGTAGTTCCGGGGAGCTGTTTTTT
D gene: .; V gene: TRBV18; J gene: TRBJ2-7; clone size: .; CDR3 protein: CASSPGTLVPREQYF; CDR3 DNA: TGTGCCAGCTCACCAGGGACTCTAGTCCCCCGCGAGCAGTACTTC
D gene: .; V gene: TRBV27; J gene: TRBJ1-2; clone size: once; CDR3 protein: CASSFTSGSGYTF; CDR3 DNA: TGTGCCAGCAGTTTCACCTCGGGGTCTGGCTACACCTTC
D gene: .; V gene: TRBV6-5; J gene: TRBJ2-7; clone size: .; CDR3 protein: CASSYRGDRVYEQYF; CDR3 DNA: TGTGCCAGCAGTTACCGAGGAGACAGAGTCTACGAGCAGTACTTC
D gene: .; V gene: TRBV28; J gene: TRBJ2-5; clone size: .; CDR3 protein: CASSLPRDEETQYF; CDR3 DNA: TGTGCCAGCAGTTTACCGCGGGACGAAGAGACCCAGTACTTC
D gene: .; V gene: TRBV10-1; J gene: TRBJ2-3; clone size: few; CDR3 protein: CASCNRVESPDTQYF; CDR3 DNA: TGCGCCAGCTGCAACAGGGTTGAGTCTCCAGATACGCAGTATTTT
D gene: TRBD2; V gene: TRBV7-2; J gene: TRBJ2-3; clone size: .; CDR3 protein: CASSLGSGGLSTDTQYF; CDR3 DNA: TGTGCCAGCTCCTTAGGTAGCGGGGGGCTGAGCACAGATACGCAGTATTTT
D gene: TRBD2; V gene: TRBV29-1; J gene: TRBJ2-3; clone size: once; CDR3 protein: CSVDPREGSDTQYF; CDR3 DNA: TGCAGCGTCGACCCTCGGGAGGGGTCAGATACGCAGTATTTT
D gene: .; V gene: TRBV19; J gene: TRBJ1-2; clone size: .; CDR3 protein: CASSRQGNGYTF; CDR3 DNA: TGTGCCAGTAGTAGGCAGGGGAATGGCTACACCTTC
D gene: .; V gene: TRBV18; J gene: TRBJ1-2; clone size: .; CDR3 protein: CASSPYNRVGIPNYGYTF; CDR3 DNA: TGTGCCAGCTCACCCTACAACAGGGTAGGGATTCCTAACTATGGCTACACCTTC
D gene: .; V gene: TRBV19; J gene: TRBJ2-5; clone size: .; CDR3 protein: CASSIRGWETQYF; CDR3 DNA: TGTGCCAGTAGTATCAGGGGATGGGAGACCCAGTACTTC
D gene: TRBD2; V gene: TRBV19; J gene: TRBJ2-7; clone size: .; CDR3 protein: CASSIGPAGAYEQYF; CDR3 DNA: TGTGCCAGTAGTATAGGTCCAGCGGGGGCCTACGAGCAGTACTTC
D gene: .; V gene: TRBV7-6; J gene: TRBJ2-3; clone size: .; CDR3 protein: CASSTHRTDSTDTQYF; CDR3 DNA: TGTGCCAGCAGCACACATAGGACAGATAGCACAGATACGCAGTATTTT
D gene: TRBD1; V gene: TRBV7-2; J gene: TRBJ2-2; clone size: .; CDR3 protein: CASSQGTGIYTGELFF; CDR3 DNA: TGTGCCAGCAGCCAAGGGACAGGGATATACACCGGGGAGCTGTTTTTT
D gene: .; V gene: TRBV12-3/TRBV12-4; J gene: TRBJ1-6; clone size: .; CDR3 protein: CASSRVRDSPLHF; CDR3 DNA: TGTGCCAGCAGCCGGGTCAGGGATTCACCCCTCCACTTT
D gene: TRBD1; V gene: TRBV6-6; J gene: TRBJ2-1; clone size: .; CDR3 protein: CASNPGQDTNEQFF; CDR3 DNA: TGTGCCAGCAATCCGGGACAGGATACAAATGAGCAGTTCTTC
D gene: TRBD2; V gene: TRBV10-3; J gene: TRBJ2-7; clone size: .; CDR3 protein: CAISEPGGYEQYF; CDR3 DNA: TGTGCCATCAGTGAGCCGGGGGGGTACGAGCAGTACTTC
D gene: TRBD1; V gene: TRBV28; J gene: TRBJ2-3; clone size: .; CDR3 protein: CASTLPDRGSFSTDTQYF; CDR3 DNA: TGTGCCAGCACCCTCCCGGACAGGGGGAGCTTCAGCACAGATACGCAGTATTTT
D gene: TRBD2; V gene: TRBV3-1/TRBV3-2; J gene: TRBJ2-1; clone size: .; CDR3 protein: CASSQSGGAAQGYNEQFF; CDR3 DNA: TGTGCCAGCAGCCAAAGCGGGGGGGCCGCTCAGGGCTACAATGAGCAGTTCTTC
D gene: .; V gene: TRBV7-6; J gene: TRBJ2-5; clone size: .; CDR3 protein: CASSLYRVEETQYF; CDR3 DNA: TGTGCCAGCAGCTTATACAGGGTGGAAGAGACCCAGTACTTC
D gene: TRBD2; V gene: TRBV4-2; J gene: TRBJ2-3; clone size: .; CDR3 protein: CASSQDPGGSTDTQYF; CDR3 DNA: TGTGCCAGCAGCCAAGACCCGGGGGGAAGCACAGATACGCAGTATTTT